These 27 T cell receptor delta chains originate from one sample sequenced in a study of gamma delta lymphoproliferative disorders and STAT genes. PBMCs from patients and controls supplied the genomic DNA for sequencing. TCRdb used CATT to re-call clones from the multiplex PCR reads. The sample has over a thousand delta-chain clones; under 3.5% are singletons. Sequences were obtained from blood. The receptors shown here come from a human donor in good health.

The J gene is TRDJ1, while no V gene call was made; the table's D call of TRDD3 was not tested on the DNA. The CDR3 contains 18 residues. The chain's CDR3 is CASLCLPTWELEYDKLIF. The CDR3 DNA reads as TGTGCTTCATTGTGCCTTCCTACCTGGGAGCTAGAGTACGATAAACTCATCTTT.

This clone was seen a few times. The amino acid sequence in TCRdb belongs to a much larger clone and departs from this DNA's translation at residue 11, likely a sequencing read error; the sequence shown is translated from the DNA. This sequence joins TRDV1 and TRDJ1, with D maybe TRDD3 (5 bases). The CDR3 is 19 amino acids. Germline V CDR1 and CDR2: TSWWSYY, QGS. Trimming took 3 bases from V and 0 from J, leaving 23 bases between them. Here the CDR3 DNA reads TGTGCTCTTGGGGAGCCAAATCTACCTCCGAGGGATGACACCGATAAACTCATCTTT. Amino acids: CALGEPNLPPRDDTDKLIF.

Concerning this clone: The protein held in TCRdb is that of a much larger clone and does not match this DNA's translation at residue 9, likely because of a read error; the protein shown is translated from the DNA. J is TRDJ1 and V is TRDV2; the D is unclear. V was pared by 3 bases and J by 1 base, with 29 bases between. The CDR3 is 20 amino acids. Germline values: CDR1 GEAIGNYY, CDR2 EKD. This CDR3 is CACDVHYPTVGAHRTDKLIF. CDR3 bases: TGTGCCTGTGACGTCCATTACCCGACCGTAGGGGCCCACCGCACCGATAAACTCATCTTT.

No V gene was called, though TRDJ1 was called as the J gene; the table gives TRDD3 as D, unverified against the DNA. The CDR3 has 22 residues. CDR3 DNA: TGTGCTCTTGGGAAACCCGGGGTATTCCTGCGCCCGCTGGGGGATACCCGACATAAACTCATCTTT. Protein product: CALGKPGVFLRPLGDTRHKLIF.

Points on this clone: A far more abundant clone sits one base away, making this likely a read error. Other DNA sequences in the sample encode the same CDR3. The rearrangement links TRDV2 to TRDJ1; 12 nucleotides align to TRDD3. Per germline, CDR1 GEAIGNYY and CDR2 EKD. V lost 0 bases to trimming and J lost 1 base; unmatched junction nucleotides: 14. The CDR3 loop spans 20 amino acids. CDR3 sequence: CACDTVRGLGDTRVTDKLIF. CDR3 nucleotide sequence: TGTGCCTGTGACACCGTTAGGGGACTGGGGGATACAAGAGTCACCGATAAACTCATCTTT.

The rearrangement joins TRDV2 to TRDJ1, with a weak D call TRDD3 (5 bases). This CDR3 is built from 18 residues. The V end lost 0 bases, the J end lost 0 bases, and 19 bases lay between the germline ends. CDR1 and CDR2 from the germline V gene are GEAIGNYY and EKD. The CDR3 region is CACDTLLQTGAYTDKLIF. CDR3 nucleotides: TGTGCCTGTGACACCCTCCTCCAAACGGGGGCCTACACCGATAAACTCATCTTT.

The table lists this clone with a few counts. Translating this DNA gives a protein that differs at residue 12 from the TCRdb one, which belongs to a much larger clone; a read error is likely, and the protein shown is this translation. The chain recombines TRDV1 with TRDJ1; TRDD3 aligns across 10 bases. The CDR3 totals 16 residues. CDR1 TSWWSYY and CDR2 QGS come from the germline V gene. V was pared by 0 bases and J by 10 bases, with 11 bases of the junction left unmatched. CDR3 in amino acids: CALGELRRGIRDRLIF. The CDR3 coding sequence is TGTGCTCTTGGGGAACTTCGGCGGGGGATACGCGACAGACTCATCTTT.

In the case of this clone: The protein given by TCRdb reflects a much larger clone and differs at residue 19 from this DNA's translation, likely from a read error; the protein shown is the DNA's translation. The V call is TRDV2, the J call TRDJ3; 13 nucleotides align to TRDD3. Germline CDR1 reads GEAIGNYY; CDR2 reads EKD. There are 21 residues in the CDR3. DNA of the CDR3: TGTGCCTGTGATCAAATACTGGGGGATACGCCGAGCTCCTGGGACACCCGACAGACGTTTTTC. It codes for CACDQILGDTPSSWDTRQTFF.

By share, this clone ranks as large. The J gene is given as TRDJ3, and the V gene is not called; the table calls TRDD3, which could not be checked here. This CDR3 spans 23 amino acids. CDR3 DNA: TGTGCCATCAACCCGCTGTACTGGGGGATACGCCTACTCTGCTCCTGGGACACCCGACAGATGTTTTTC. Amino acid sequence: CAINPLYWGIRLLCSWDTRQMFF.

On this clone: This sequence is one base from a far larger clone and is likely a read error. Other DNA sequences within the sample encode an identical CDR3. This chain connects TRDV1 to TRDJ1; tentative D call: TRDD2 (6 bases). The CDR3 spans 21 residues. The germline CDR1 and CDR2 sequences are TSWWSYY and QGS. The chain's CDR3 is CALGVYCPPPSIDEYTDKLIF. The CDR3 DNA reads TGTGCTCTTGGGGTCTACTGCCCCCCTCCTTCCATTGATGAATACACCGATAAACTCATCTTC.

With regard to this clone: A far larger clone is off by one base, so a read error is likely. Other DNA sequences in this specimen translate into the identical CDR3. The gene calls are TRDV1 and TRDJ1, with a tentative D call TRDD3 (6 bases). This CDR3 has 17 residues. Germline loops: CDR1 TSWWSYY, CDR2 QGS. The CDR3 nucleotides are TGTGCCCTTGGGGGTTCTATCCCTGGCCGGGGCACCGATAAACTCATCTTT. Its protein product is CALGGSIPGRGTDKLIF.

No V gene was called, though TRDJ1 was called as the J gene; no DNA check was done on the table's D call, TRDD3. This CDR3 comprises 18 residues. The CDR3 reads CASPPPRDGPGYTDKLIF. The CDR3, as DNA: TGTGCCTCCCCCCCCCCCAGGGATGGGCCGGGATACACCGATAAACTCATCTTT.

Details on this clone: The protein given by TCRdb reflects a much larger clone and differs at residue 13 from this DNA's translation, likely from a read error; the protein shown is the DNA's translation. The genes are TRDV2 and TRDJ1; 9 bases are a match to TRDD3. The CDR3 covers 17 residues. J lost 11 bases, V lost 6 bases, and 24 bases had no gene match. Per the germline V gene, CDR1 is GEAIGNYY and CDR2 is EKD. CDR3: CACLVGGIPDVCLSLIF. The CDR3 DNA sequence: TGTGCCTGTCTCGTAGGGGGGATACCAGATGTATGTCTTAGTCTCATCTTT.

On this clone: TCRdb's entry gives the protein of a much larger clone, which mismatches this DNA's translation at residue 8, likely from a read error; the protein reported here is translated from the DNA. The chain links TRDV2 to TRDJ1; 7 bases map to TRDD3. Unmatched junction bases numbered 14, after V lost 4 bases and J lost 1 base. The germline V gene has CDR1 GEAIGNYY and CDR2 EKD. CDR3 length: 17 amino acids. DNA of the CDR3: TGTGCCTGTGAGCTACTGGGGCCTCGAAGGGGCACCGATAAACTCATCTTT. It specifies CACELLGPRRGTDKLIF.

Concerning this clone: TCRdb lists the protein of a much larger clone for this DNA, which differs at residue 8, so this is likely a read error; the protein given here is translated from the DNA itself. The rearrangement uses TRDV2 and TRDJ1; TRDD3 is a possible D gene (6 bases). The CDR3 has 15 amino acids. Trimming stripped 3 bases from V and 5 bases from J, with 18 bases between. Germline loops: CDR1 GEAIGNYY, CDR2 EKD. The CDR3 here is CACDYTGRYGDKLIF. CDR3 sequence (DNA): TGTGCCTGTGACTATACTGGGAGATACGGGGATAAACTCATCTTT.

This clone was picked up a small number of times. The protein recorded in TCRdb matches a much larger clone and deviates from this DNA's translation at residue 13, suggesting a read error; the protein here is obtained by translating the DNA. The chain employs TRDV2 and TRDJ1; 10 nucleotides line up with TRDD3. The germline gives CDR1 GEAIGNYY, CDR2 EKD. The CDR3 has 16 amino acids. For the CDR3, the DNA is TGTGCCTGTGATAAACTGGGGGATCGGTACACCGATAGACTCATCTTT. Amino acids: CACDKLGDRYTDRLIF.

On this clone itself: The junction departs from germline at one end; a sequencing error may be responsible. V gene TRDV2 combines with J gene TRDJ1; TRDD3 aligns across 12 bases. Germline assignment: CDR1 GEAIGNYY and CDR2 EKD. The CDR3 runs 17 residues. Written as DNA, the CDR3 is TGTGCCTGTGACATTTACACACCTACTGTCTGGGGGATACGCGCATTCTTC. Protein sequence: CACDIYTPTVWGIRAFF.

A remark on this clone: This DNA translates differently at residue 10 from the TCRdb protein, which is that of a much larger clone; a read error is likely, and the protein shown is the DNA's own translation. The CDR3 DNA sequence: TGTGCCTGTGTTCCACTGGGGGATACAGAGGACACCGATAAACTCATCTTT. This gives the protein CACVPLGDTEDTDKLIF. V and J are TRDV2 and TRDJ1; TRDD3 matches 12 bases. CDR1 is GEAIGNYY, CDR2 EKD, per germline. Germline trimming cut 5 bases from V and 0 bases from J; bases unmatched to any gene: 9. This CDR3 is 17 amino acids long.

A remark on this clone: The TCRdb record carries a much larger clone's protein, which differs from this DNA's translation at residue 8; a read error is the likely cause, and the protein listed here is the DNA translation. This chain connects TRDV2 to TRDJ1, with D perhaps matching TRDD3 (5 bases). This CDR3 contains 15 residues. V was shortened by 2 bases and J by 4 bases, with 16 bases between the two germline ends. CDR1 GEAIGNYY and CDR2 EKD come from the germline V gene. The CDR3 region is CACDRVGRLIDKLIF. CDR3 sequence (DNA): TGTGCCTGTGACAGAGTGGGGAGGCTGATCGATAAACTCATCTTT.

By its share, this clone is medium-sized. A far larger clone is only one base removed, so a read error is likely. Other DNA sequences in this specimen translate into the identical CDR3. The chain has TRDV2 and TRDJ1, with 13 positions matching TRDD3. With 3 bases clipped from V and 8 bases from J, the junction kept 8 bases outside the gene matches. The CDR3 is 15 residues long. Germline CDR1 GEAIGNYY, CDR2 EKD. This CDR3 reads CACDYTGGYGDKLIF. For the CDR3, the DNA is TGTGCCTGTGACTATACTGGGGGATACGGGGACAAACTCATCTTT.

About this clone itself: This probably arose from a read error, given a far larger clone one base away. The same CDR3 also results from other DNA sequences found in this sample. The J gene is TRDJ1, the V gene TRDV2; D is perhaps TRDD3 (5 bases). The CDR3 length is 16 residues. Germline V gives CDR1 GEAIGNYY, CDR2 EKD. The DNA of the CDR3 is TGTGCCTGTGACACCGGTTACTGGAACATCACCGATAAACTCATCTTC. Protein product: CACDTGYWNITDKLIF.

Of note for this clone: A far larger clone is just one base off, so this is likely a read error. At the DNA level, this CDR3 is encoded by other sequences in the same sample as well. This chain uses TRDV2 with TRDJ1, with D perhaps TRDD2 or TRDD3 (5 bases each). The CDR3 is 15 amino acids. Germline-derived CDR1 and CDR2 are GEAIGNYY and EKD. The CDR3 is CACDTVGGPSYKLIF. The CDR3, as DNA: TGTGCCTGTGACACCGTCGGGGGTCCCTCCTATAAACTCATCTTC.

The sample holds a few counts of this clone. The protein given by TCRdb reflects a much larger clone and differs at residue 8 from this DNA's translation, likely from a read error; the protein shown is the DNA's translation. The rearrangement links TRDV2 to TRDJ1, with D maybe TRDD3 (5 bases). Germline V gene sequence: CDR1 GEAIGNYY, CDR2 EKD. The CDR3 is 21 residues long. The ends were cut back, 0 bases at V and 0 bases at J, with 28 bases in the middle. In DNA, the CDR3 is TGTGCCTGTGACACCGTTGGGGAATACTCCAAAAATTCCAATTACACCGATAAACTCATCTTT. Amino acid sequence: CACDTVGEYSKNSNYTDKLIF.

The rearrangement links TRAV38-2/DV8 to TRDJ1, with D perhaps TRDD3 (6 bases). The CDR3 runs to 18 residues. The germline V and J ends were trimmed by 1 base and 3 bases, with 22 bases remaining between them. Germline loops: CDR1 TSESDYY, CDR2 QEAYKQQN. In nucleotides, the CDR3 is TGTGCTTATAGGAGCCTTATACCCCTAGGGTGGGGATCCGATAAACTCATCTTT. It translates to CAYRSLIPLGWGSDKLIF.

As to this clone: TCRdb pairs this DNA with a much larger clone's protein that differs at residue 14, likely a read error; the protein shown was translated from the DNA. The genes are TRDV2 and TRDJ3, with TRDD3 matching 12 bases. The CDR3 extends over 18 amino acids. Germline V gene sequence: CDR1 GEAIGNYY, CDR2 EKD. Here the CDR3 DNA reads TGTGCCTGTGACACCCTCACTGGGGGATACTCTCACACCCAACAGATGTTTTTC. This sequence encodes CACDTLTGGYSHTQQMFF.

This clone is large by share. The sample contains more than one DNA sequence encoding this CDR3. The chain carries TRAV29/DV5 and TRDJ1; TRDD3 matches 11 bases. The trim removed 1 base at V and 0 bases at J, leaving 8 bases unmatched. In germline, CDR1 is NSMFDY, CDR2 ISSIKDK. This CDR3 contains 17 residues. The CDR3, as DNA: TGTGCAGCAAGCCTTACTGGGGGATATTTGGACACCGATAAACTCATCTTT. Encoded protein: CAASLTGGYLDTDKLIF.

Although no V gene was called, TRDJ1 is the J gene; the table names TRDD3, a call not compared with the DNA. The CDR3 loop spans 20 amino acids. The CDR3 DNA reads TGTGCCTGTGACACGATTCCTACCCCGGTACTGGGGGATCAGACCGATAAACTCATCTTT. Amino acids: CACDTIPTPVLGDQTDKLIF.